This T cell receptor (beta chain) is drawn from a study of blood T cell repertoires in COVID-19. The V gene's germline CDR1 is LGHDT and CDR2 YNNKEL (reference sequence). There are 14 residues in the CDR3. The V end was cut by 2 bases, the J end by 0 bases, with 8 bases between. Original processing methods: Amplification with reference gene primers provided the estimates of nucleated cell counts. Repertoires were generated with immunoSEQ multiplex PCR, while TCRdb's copy carries only in-frame clones and drops some. V and J calls and clone size are as listed in that table; D and trimming were resolved from the DNA. This sample has about 120,000 clones; around 89% occur once, and the top ten carry 3.8%. The Seattle patients, enrolled during active infection, were followed longitudinally.

Sequencing used peripheral blood. The J gene is TRBJ2-7, the V gene TRBV3-1 (or the pseudogene TRBV3-2), with unresolved D. This receptor was identified in an older woman with COVID-19, enrolled during active disease. The CDR3 bases are TGTGCCAGCAGCCAAATGGGCAGCTCCTACGAGCAGTACTTC. It encodes CASSQMGSSYEQYF.